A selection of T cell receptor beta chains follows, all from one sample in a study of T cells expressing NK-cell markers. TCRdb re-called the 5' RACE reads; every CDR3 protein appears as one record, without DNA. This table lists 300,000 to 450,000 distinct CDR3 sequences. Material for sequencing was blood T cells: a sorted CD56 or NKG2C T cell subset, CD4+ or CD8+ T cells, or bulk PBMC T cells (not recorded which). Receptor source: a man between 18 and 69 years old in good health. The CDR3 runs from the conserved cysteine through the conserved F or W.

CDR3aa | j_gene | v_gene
CASRDQLIGEQYF | TRBJ2-7 | TRBV2
CASSIDTRRGTGELFF | TRBJ2-2 | TRBV19
CATSTGTNQPQHF | TRBJ1-5 | TRBV15
CASSEFLDRREYEQYF | TRBJ2-7 | TRBV2
CASSQEGTRGEKLFF | TRBJ1-4 | TRBV4-2
CASSQAGRTGAARNTQYF | TRBJ2-3 | TRBV14
CSARGSGGRPSTDTQYF | TRBJ2-3 | TRBV20-1
CASIKTQGSDEQYF | TRBJ2-7 | TRBV2
CSARDFAGNQPQHF | TRBJ1-5 | TRBV20-1
CASSPQGIRTGTGELFF | TRBJ2-2 | TRBV7-9
CAGSGGYGYTF | TRBJ1-2 | TRBV6-6
CASSLGLGARDEQFF | TRBJ2-1 | TRBV7-6
CASSLARLGWTGELFF | TRBJ2-2 | TRBV12-3/TRBV12-4
CASSLGLAGGPITYNEQFF | TRBJ2-1 | TRBV5-1
CASTWTSGGAKTQYF | TRBJ2-3 | TRBV12-3/TRBV12-4
CASSSERLAVETQYF | TRBJ2-5 | TRBV5-1
CASSLGTGAYNSPLHF | TRBJ1-6 | TRBV5-1
CASSQTTGFYTF | TRBJ1-2 | TRBV7-9
CSVAARDPRDTQYF | TRBJ2-3 | TRBV29-1
CASSYSFPSGLPGEQFF | TRBJ2-1 | TRBV6-5
CASSPKLLAGGTDTQYF | TRBJ2-3 | TRBV14
CASSQGAGDLSYTF | TRBJ1-2 | TRBV14
CASRTKQVRKYNEQFF | TRBJ2-1 | TRBV12-3/TRBV12-4
CSARGGLAGGAKNIQYF | TRBJ2-4 | TRBV20-1
CSAAQGTYGYTF | TRBJ1-2 | TRBV29-1